This T cell receptor (beta chain) comes out of a study of read filtering for tumor transcriptome and immune sequencing. Study-level background: The cohort had around 18 men and approximately 15 women aged about 47 to 80, mean about 67 years. Study outcomes and limitations: Correlation between methods rose after single-read clonotypes were removed.

This library used roughly 400 ng RNA and molecular barcoded adaptors spanning alpha/delta and beta/gamma chains. One entry per CDR3 protein results from TCRdb running MiXCR on the reads. The data hold more than 45,000 distinct CDR3 sequences, with roughly 19% observed a single time. Germline-derived CDR1 and CDR2 are LNHDA and SQIVND (reference sequence). There are 18 residues in the CDR3. Trimming cost V 10 bases and J 9 bases; bases outside gene matches: 23. This clonotype is labeled as medium-sized (0.01 to 0.1%). Its antigen is undetermined. Source material: a population of CD138-negative cells sorted from bone marrow. The rearrangement links TRBV19 to TRBJ2-1; TRBD2 agrees at 11 bases. The TCR originated in a donor over 35 with multiple myeloma. CDR3 sequence (DNA): TGTGCCACCCGACAGGGAGGTAAAACTAGCGGGAGTGCCGCTGAGCAGTTCTTC. It translates to CATRQGGKTSGSAAEQFF.